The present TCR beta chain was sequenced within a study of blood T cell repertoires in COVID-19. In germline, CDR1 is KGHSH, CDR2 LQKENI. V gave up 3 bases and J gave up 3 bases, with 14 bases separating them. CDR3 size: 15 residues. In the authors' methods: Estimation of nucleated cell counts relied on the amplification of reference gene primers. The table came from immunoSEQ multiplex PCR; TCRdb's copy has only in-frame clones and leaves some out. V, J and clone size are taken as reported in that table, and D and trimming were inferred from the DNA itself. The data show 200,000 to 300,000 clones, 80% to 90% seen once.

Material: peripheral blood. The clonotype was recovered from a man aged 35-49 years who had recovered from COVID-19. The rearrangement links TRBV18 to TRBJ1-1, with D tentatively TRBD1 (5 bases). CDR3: CASSPSSGIYTEAFF. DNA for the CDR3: TGTGCCAGCTCACCGAGCTCAGGGATATACACTGAAGCTTTCTTT.